The clone carrying this T cell receptor (beta chain) was detected many times. Its antigen is unidentified. The data stem from a study of CD8 T cells in ankylosing spondylitis. Using quantitative 5'-RACE with molecular barcodes, the authors made TCR beta libraries. TCRdb analysed the 5' RACE reads with MiXCR anew, one entry per CDR3 protein. The sample gives just over 150,000 distinct CDR3 sequences, 18% of which show up once; over 7% is in the top ten. The study's findings and limits: Disease-linked clones bore a CD8+ phenotype and were relatively rare in peripheral blood. Apparently characteristic of ankylosing spondylitis blood was a TCR beta motif (about eight highly homologous variants). From matched ankylosing spondylitis synovial fluid, disease-linked clones were reportedly recovered at significantly enriched levels.

The V and J ends lost 3 bases and 1 base, in that order; junction bases with no gene match: 2. The CDR3 runs 13 residues. The germline gives CDR1 SQVTM, CDR2 ANQGSEA. This chain links TRBV29-1 with TRBJ1-1, with 7 bases lining up with TRBD1. The sequence came from a male donor with ankylosing spondylitis or in good health (not recorded which). The sequenced material came from blood, either unsorted or a sorted T cell fraction (not recorded which). DNA for the CDR3: TGCAGCGTTGACACAGGGGAGAACACTGAAGCTTTCTTT. This encodes CSVDTGENTEAFF.